Below are 15 T cell receptor beta chains sequenced from a single sample in a study of shared clonotypes between healthy human individuals. Sequencing was performed with immunoSEQ multiplex PCR; in TCRdb, only in-frame clones are kept and a portion is missing. Of about 2.4 million clones listed, 93% were seen once; the top ten hold roughly 0.39%. Sample: naive CD4+ T cells from PBMCs. Subset indicated: CD45RA+ positively selected. Receptors originate from a man in his late teens or twenties in good health. Some clones in this sample may be carry-over from other donors' samples.

The rearrangement joins TRBV10-3 to TRBJ1-6; D possibly corresponds to TRBD1 (5 bases). Trimming removed 7 bases from V and 0 bases from J, with 10 bases in between. Germline CDR1 is ENHRY and CDR2 is SYGVKD. The CDR3 spans 15 residues. The CDR3 loop is CAITQGGSYNSPLHF. DNA of the CDR3: TGTGCCATCACTCAGGGCGGCTCCTATAATTCACCCCTCCACTTT.

This clone was picked up one time. This sequence joins TRBV19 and TRBJ2-1, with a possible D match to TRBD2 (5 bases). Per germline, CDR1 LNHDA and CDR2 SQIVND (reference sequence). The ends were cut back, 4 bases at V and 3 bases at J, with 13 bases in the middle. The CDR3 extends over 15 amino acids. This CDR3 reads CASSTTDSRYNEQFF. The CDR3 DNA reads TGTGCCAGTAGTACGACGGACTCACGCTACAATGAGCAGTTCTTC. Supplemented by reference TRBV19 and TRBJ2-1, the full variable domain reads DGGITQSPKYLFRKEGQNVTLSCEQNLNHDAMYWYRQDPGQGLRLIYYSQIVNDFQKGDIAEGYSVSREKKESFPLTVTSAQKNPTAFYLCASSTTDSRYNEQFFGPGTRLTVL.

This chain joins TRBV28 and TRBJ2-3, with 8 bases fitting TRBD2. Germline V lookup: CDR1 MDHEN, CDR2 SYDVKM. This CDR3 has 14 residues. The trim removed 6 bases at V and 2 bases at J, leaving 4 bases unmatched. This CDR3 is CASRGGRITDTQYF. For the CDR3, the DNA is TGTGCCAGCAGGGGCGGGAGGATCACAGATACGCAGTATTTT.

This sequence joins TRBV28 and TRBJ1-5; 7 bases line up with TRBD1. CDR3 length equals 18 residues. Germline-derived CDR1 and CDR2 are MDHEN and SYDVKM. V shed 5 bases and J 7 bases; nucleotides not matched to a gene: 20. The CDR3 DNA reads as TGTGCCAGCAGTCCCAGGAAAACAGGGGAAGGGGGAAGACAGCCCCAGCATTTT. Translated: CASSPRKTGEGGRQPQHF.

The chain is built from TRBV27 and TRBJ1-2, with D perhaps matching TRBD1 (6 bases). Germline CDR1 and CDR2: MNHEY and SMNVEV (reference sequence). V lost 4 bases, J lost 5 bases, and 29 bases lay in between. The CDR3 is 19 amino acids. The CDR3 loop reads CASSSHPPSLPGHRYGYTF. The CDR3 DNA is TGTGCCAGCAGTTCCCACCCCCCCTCTCTACCGGGACACCGGTATGGCTACACCTTC.

The chain has TRBV10-3 and TRBJ1-5; D may be TRBD1 (5 bases). In germline, CDR1 is ENHRY, CDR2 SYGVKD. This CDR3 is built from 17 residues. V lost 2 bases and J lost 0, with 14 bases in between. Here the CDR3 reads CAISEDQGIGSNQPQHF. Here the CDR3 DNA reads TGTGCCATCAGTGAGGACCAGGGCATCGGTAGCAATCAGCCCCAGCATTTT.

The chain is built from TRBV5-4 and TRBJ1-1; possibly TRBD1 for D (5 bases). There are 17 residues in the CDR3. V lost 4 bases, J lost 1 base, and 20 bases lay in between. Germline V gives CDR1 SGHNT, CDR2 YYREEE (reference sequence). The CDR3 loop reads CASSTGGGRTPNTEAFF. The CDR3 DNA is TGTGCCAGCAGCACCGGGGGTGGAAGGACACCGAACACTGAAGCTTTCTTT.

The rearrangement uses TRBV5-1 and TRBJ2-6; 9 positions agree with TRBD1. The CDR3 is 19 residues long. V lost 4 bases, J lost 1 base, and 12 bases stayed unmatched. The germline V gene has CDR1 SGHRS and CDR2 YFSETQ. In nucleotides, the CDR3 is TGCGCCAGCAGCCCCTCCGTGACCGGGACAGGGTCTGGGGCCAACGTCCTGACTTTC. It yields the protein CASSPSVTGTGSGANVLTF.

The chain joins TRBV28 to TRBJ2-2, with 7 bases matching TRBD2. Germline-derived CDR1 and CDR2 are MDHEN and SYDVKM. Trimming took 6 bases from V and 6 from J; bases not matched to a gene: 4. This CDR3 comprises 13 residues. The CDR3 protein is CASRLLASGELFF. For the CDR3, the DNA is TGTGCCAGCAGACTACTAGCGTCCGGGGAGCTGTTTTTT.

V and J are TRBV4-1 and TRBJ2-7, with 11 bases matching TRBD1. Looked up from germline, CDR1 is MGHRA and CDR2 is YSYEKL. V lost 1 base, J lost 3 bases, and 5 bases stayed unmatched. The CDR3 consists of 16 residues. CDR3 sequence (DNA): TGCGCCAGCAGCCAAGTACCCGGGACAGGGGGCTACGAGCAGTACTTC. This sequence encodes CASSQVPGTGGYEQYF.

The chain carries TRBV7-2 and TRBJ1-5; unclear D gene. The V gene's germline CDR1 is SGHTA and CDR2 FQGNSA. CDR3 length: 13 amino acids. V shed 0 bases and J shed 9 bases, with 9 bases lying between them. In DNA form, the CDR3 reads TGTGCCAGCAGCTTAGCTCCTCGTCGGCCCCAGCATTTT. It specifies CASSLAPRRPQHF.

The rearrangement joins TRBV30 to TRBJ2-5; no reliable D call. From germline, CDR1 is GTSNPN and CDR2 SVGIG (reference sequence). V was pared by 4 bases and J by 5 bases, with 14 bases between. The CDR3 length is 13 residues. In DNA, the CDR3 is TGTGCCTGGAAAGTCCCCGGTGGGGAGACCCAGTACTTC. Translated, it gives CAWKVPGGETQYF.

V is TRBV9 and J is TRBJ2-7; D gene uncertain. This CDR3 region has 14 residues. V was trimmed by 4 bases and J by 2 bases, leaving 13 bases between them. In germline, CDR1 is SGDLS, CDR2 YYNGEE. The CDR3 region is CASSPVMAPYEQYF. The CDR3 region has the DNA TGTGCCAGCAGCCCAGTTATGGCCCCCTACGAGCAGTACTTC.

The chain recombines TRBV6-1 with TRBJ1-5; possible D gene TRBD1, 5 bases. CDR3 size: 15 residues. From germline, CDR1 is MNHNS and CDR2 SASEGT. With 1 base removed from V and 10 bases from J, the gap between germline ends came to 17 bases. Here the CDR3 reads CASSEGRVGDRPQHF. The CDR3 DNA is TGTGCCAGCAGTGAAGGGCGGGTGGGGGATCGACCCCAGCATTTT.

V and J are TRBV18 and TRBJ1-1, with D possibly being TRBD1 (6 bases). V dropped 6 bases and J dropped 0 bases, with 14 bases sitting between them. Germline V gene lookup returns CDR1 KGHSH and CDR2 LQKENI. The CDR3 totals 15 residues. CDR3 DNA sequence: TGTGCCAGCTCGCTTGGACAGCTCGTGAACACTGAAGCTTTCTTT. It codes for CASSLGQLVNTEAFF.